Listed below are T cell receptor beta chains from one sample, sequenced in a study of PD-1 blockade in classical Hodgkin lymphoma. Produced via immunoSEQ multiplex PCR; TCRdb's table is partial and in-frame only. The sample has 31,000 or so clones; 65% to 85% are singletons. The material sequenced was peripheral blood mononuclear cells (PBMCs), taken before the fourth cycle of nivolumab. These receptors were collected from a human donor with classical Hodgkin lymphoma. Both conserved end residues are part of each CDR3. A D gene is named only where the DNA matches it firmly. Clone size is shown for a subset of rows, as once, few, many or a class of expanded clone.

v_call	clone_size	j_call	d_call	cdr3_length	cdr3_aa	cdr3_nt
TRBV15	-	TRBJ1-4	-	15	CATSRWTANNEKLFF	TGTGCCACCAGCAGATGGACAGCTAATAATGAAAAACTGTTTTTT
TRBV5-4	-	TRBJ1-4	-	14	CASSLDRASEKLFF	TGTGCCAGCAGCTTGGACAGGGCGAGCGAAAAACTGTTTTTT
TRBV20-1	few	TRBJ2-1	-	11	CSASTYNEQFF	TGCAGTGCTTCGACCTACAATGAGCAGTTCTTC
TRBV5-1	-	TRBJ2-5	-	13	CASSTGHGETQYF	TGCGCCAGCAGCACTGGACACGGGGAGACCCAGTACTTC
TRBV4-3	once	TRBJ2-2	-	16	CASSQDLGFGTGELFF	TGCGCCAGCAGCCAAGATTTAGGGTTTGGCACCGGGGAGCTGTTTTTT
TRBV19	-	TRBJ2-4	-	14	CASSMGRGRDIQYF	TGTGCCAGTAGTATGGGCAGGGGGAGGGACATTCAGTACTTC
TRBV7-7	-	TRBJ2-6	TRBD1	15	CASSQDRVGANVLTF	TGTGCTAGCAGCCAAGACAGGGTTGGGGCCAACGTCCTGACTTTC
TRBV29-1	few	TRBJ2-5	-	12	CSVELSWETQYF	TGCAGCGTTGAACTCTCATGGGAGACCCAGTACTTC
TRBV19	few	TRBJ1-5	-	13	CATRQNSNQPQHF	TGTGCCACCCGACAAAATAGCAATCAGCCCCAGCATTTT
TRBV2	-	TRBJ2-3	TRBD2	16	CASTKGLADYTDTQYF	TGTGCCAGCACTAAGGGACTAGCGGACTACACAGATACGCAGTATTTT
TRBV7-2	-	TRBJ2-3	-	13	CASSLFFTDTQYF	TGTGCCAGCAGCTTATTTTTTACAGATACGCAGTATTTT
TRBV5-6	-	TRBJ1-3	-	13	CASSADAGNTIYF	TGTGCCAGCAGCGCGGACGCTGGAAACACCATATATTTT
TRBV12-5	-	TRBJ1-1	TRBD1	18	CASGPRFWGTEQNTEAFF	TGTGCTAGTGGTCCCCGGTTCTGGGGGACAGAGCAGAACACTGAAGCTTTCTTT
TRBV6-6	-	TRBJ1-5	-	15	CASSYSSGVNQPQHF	TGTGCCAGCAGTTACTCGTCAGGGGTGAATCAGCCCCAGCATTTT
TRBV5-1	-	TRBJ1-2	-	13	CASSLEAGRGYTF	TGCGCCAGCAGCTTGGAGGCAGGGCGAGGCTACACCTTC
TRBV19	-	TRBJ1-1	-	12	CASRGGGTEAFF	TGTGCCAGTAGGGGTGGGGGCACTGAAGCTTTCTTT
TRBV7-2	-	TRBJ1-1	-	13	CASSLESGAEAFF	TGTGCCAGCAGCTTAGAGTCTGGCGCTGAAGCTTTCTTT
TRBV2	-	TRBJ2-4	TRBD1	12	CASSEAPGGEYF	TGTGCCAGCAGTGAAGCCCCAGGGGGCGAGTACTTC
TRBV4-3	-	TRBJ1-3	-	15	CASSQDPQTGNTIYF	TGCGCCAGCAGCCAAGATCCCCAGACTGGAAACACCATATATTTT
TRBV2	once	TRBJ2-6	-	14	CARQGFAGANVLTF	TGTGCCAGACAAGGGTTCGCCGGGGCCAACGTCCTGACTTTC
TRBV19	-	TRBJ2-7	TRBD1	14	CASRGTGDSYEQYF	TGTGCCAGTAGAGGGACAGGAGACTCCTACGAGCAGTACTTC
TRBV5-1	-	TRBJ1-2	-	14	CASSPGSGGLGYTF	TGCGCCAGCAGCCCTGGTAGTGGGGGGCTTGGCTACACCTTC
TRBV30	-	TRBJ1-1	TRBD1	15	CACRKTGGRNTEAFF	TGTGCCTGCAGAAAGACAGGGGGCCGGAACACTGAAGCTTTCTTT
TRBV30	-	TRBJ2-6	-	17	CACWGPGKESGANVLTF	TGTGCCTGTTGGGGGCCGGGGAAGGAGTCGGGGGCCAACGTCCTGACTTTC
TRBV19	-	TRBJ1-2	-	12	CATGRGDYGYTF	TGTGCCACCGGCAGGGGCGACTATGGCTACACCTTC
TRBV7-9	once	TRBJ2-3	-	15	CASSLVRGGGDTQYF	TGTGCCAGCAGCTTAGTGCGGGGCGGTGGAGATACGCAGTATTTT
TRBV7-6	-	TRBJ2-2	-	14	CASRPDRNTGELFF	TGTGCCAGCAGACCTGACAGGAACACCGGGGAGCTGTTTTTT
TRBV7-8	-	TRBJ2-2	TRBD2	18	CASSLRASGSGWTGELFF	TGTGCCAGCAGCCTACGAGCTAGCGGGAGCGGTTGGACCGGGGAGCTGTTTTTT
TRBV19	-	TRBJ1-5	-	15	CASSIIGYNNQPQHF	TGTGCCAGTAGTATCATCGGGTACAATAATCAGCCCCAGCATTTT
TRBV6-4	few	TRBJ2-3	-	15	CASSDGGASTDTQYF	TGTGCCAGCAGTGACGGGGGGGCTAGCACAGATACGCAGTATTTT
TRBV2	-	TRBJ1-3	-	13	CASRTSSGNTIYF	TGTGCCAGCAGGACTTCCTCTGGAAACACCATATATTTT
TRBV25-1	few	TRBJ2-5	TRBD1	14	CASSDGQGQETQYF	TGTGCCAGCAGTGACGGACAGGGGCAAGAGACCCAGTACTTC
TRBV13	-	TRBJ2-7	-	11	CASSVEYEQYF	TGTGCCAGCAGCGTCGAGTACGAGCAGTACTTC
TRBV30	-	TRBJ1-6	-	13	CAWSGNNNSPLHF	TGTGCCTGGAGTGGGAACAATAATTCACCCCTCCACTTT
TRBV27	-	TRBJ1-1	-	14	CASSADIMNTEAFF	TGTGCCAGCAGCGCGGACATCATGAACACTGAAGCTTTCTTT
TRBV7-2	-	TRBJ1-6	-	15	CASSPRSGAISPLHF	TGTGCCAGCAGCCCCCGGTCTGGGGCGATTTCACCCCTCCACTTT
TRBV10-3	-	TRBJ2-1	-	12	CAITDFYNEQFF	TGTGCCATCACGGACTTCTACAATGAGCAGTTCTTC
TRBV7-6	-	TRBJ1-5	-	15	CASSPHTGSNQPQHF	TGTGCCAGCAGCCCCCACACAGGGAGCAATCAGCCCCAGCATTTT
TRBV28	-	TRBJ1-3	TRBD1	16	CASSLTGQGAGNTIYF	TGTGCCAGCAGTTTGACGGGACAGGGGGCTGGAAACACCATATATTTT
TRBV7-6	-	TRBJ1-1	TRBD1	12	CASSTGQGEAFF	TGTGCCAGCAGCACGGGACAGGGTGAAGCTTTCTTT
TRBV7-2	-	TRBJ1-3	-	14	CASSSGFSGNTIYF	TGTGCCAGCAGTTCAGGTTTCTCTGGAAACACCATATATTTT
TRBV7-8	-	TRBJ1-3	-	16	CASSPQRGGSGNTIYF	TGTGCCAGCAGCCCCCAGCGAGGGGGCTCTGGAAACACCATATATTTT
TRBV11-3	-	TRBJ2-1	-	14	CASSSHRGTDEQFF	TGTGCCAGCAGCTCCCACCGAGGGACTGATGAGCAGTTCTTC
TRBV5-1	-	TRBJ2-5	-	17	CASSFFGRRGGQETQYF	TGCGCCAGCAGCTTTTTTGGTAGGCGAGGGGGACAAGAGACCCAGTACTTC
TRBV11-3	-	TRBJ2-3	TRBD1	15	CASSSQGRQADTQYF	TGTGCCAGCAGCTCACAGGGGCGCCAGGCAGATACGCAGTATTTT
TRBV2	-	TRBJ1-5	-	15	CASSEVVPGNQPQHF	TGTGCCAGCAGTGAAGTGGTCCCCGGCAATCAGCCCCAGCATTTT
TRBV19	few	TRBJ2-1	TRBD1	16	CASSIFHTTGSNEQFF	TGTGCCAGTAGTATCTTCCACACGACAGGGAGCAATGAGCAGTTCTTC
TRBV19	-	TRBJ2-2	-	13	CASSRGRTGELFF	TGTGCCAGTTCCCGGGGACGCACCGGGGAGCTGTTTTTT
TRBV28	-	TRBJ2-1	TRBD2	18	CASSGGGLAGGMNNEQFF	TGTGCCAGCAGTGGGGGGGGACTAGCGGGAGGGATGAACAATGAGCAGTTCTTC
TRBV20-1	-	TRBJ2-3	TRBD2	11	CSARLAGFEYF	TGCAGTGCTAGGCTAGCGGGGTTTGAGTATTTT
TRBV12-5	-	TRBJ2-7	-	13	CASALSGGGEQYF	TGTGCTAGTGCGTTGTCCGGAGGGGGCGAGCAGTACTTC
TRBV5-4	-	TRBJ2-5	TRBD2	15	CASSLTSGRQETQYF	TGTGCCAGCAGCTTGACTAGCGGGCGACAAGAGACCCAGTACTTC
TRBV5-1	-	TRBJ1-4	-	14	CASTAGRFNEKLFF	TGCGCCAGCACCGCGGGGAGGTTTAATGAAAAACTGTTTTTT
TRBV19	few	TRBJ1-6	-	13	CASSRQYNSPLHF	TGTGCCAGTAGTCGACAGTATAATTCACCCCTCCACTTT
TRBV4-2	-	TRBJ1-1	-	13	CASSLGVETEAFF	TGTGCCAGCAGCCTGGGCGTTGAGACTGAAGCTTTCTTT
TRBV7-9	-	TRBJ1-1	-	13	CASSQGTNTEAFF	TGTGCCAGCAGCCAGGGGACGAACACTGAAGCTTTCTTT
TRBV7-9	-	TRBJ1-4	TRBD1	14	CASSLGQGSEKLFF	TGTGCCAGCAGCTTGGGACAGGGGAGTGAAAAACTGTTTTTT
TRBV4-3	-	TRBJ2-1	TRBD2	17	CASSQVPTSGRLNEQFF	TGCGCCAGCAGCCAAGTTCCTACTAGCGGGAGGCTCAATGAGCAGTTCTTC
TRBV15	-	TRBJ1-1	-	13	CATSPRVNTEAFF	TGTGCCACCAGCCCGAGGGTGAACACTGAAGCTTTCTTT
TRBV6-1	-	TRBJ2-1	-	10	CASRGVGQFF	TGTGCCAGCAGGGGGGTGGGGCAGTTCTTC